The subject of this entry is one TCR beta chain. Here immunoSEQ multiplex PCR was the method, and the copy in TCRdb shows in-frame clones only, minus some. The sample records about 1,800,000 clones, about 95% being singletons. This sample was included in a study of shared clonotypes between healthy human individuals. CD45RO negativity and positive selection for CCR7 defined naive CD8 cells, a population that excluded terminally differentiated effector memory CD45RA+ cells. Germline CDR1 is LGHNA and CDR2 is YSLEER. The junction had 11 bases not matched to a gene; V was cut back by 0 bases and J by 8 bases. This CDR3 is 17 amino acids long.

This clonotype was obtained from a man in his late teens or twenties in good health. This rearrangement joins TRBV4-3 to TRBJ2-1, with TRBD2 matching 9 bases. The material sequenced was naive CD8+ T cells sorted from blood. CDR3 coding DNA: TGCGCCAGCAGCCAAGAGGCTGGCCTAGCGGGATTTCATGAGCAGTTCTTC. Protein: CASSQEAGLAGFHEQFF.